The T cell receptor beta chain under discussion was sequenced for a study of blood T cell repertoires in COVID-19. On the study more broadly: T cells, B-cell-depleted T cells, or PBMCs provided the cDNA or gDNA that served as material.

Original processing notes: Reference gene primer amplification in the assay estimated nucleated cell counts. Using immunoSEQ multiplex PCR, the repertoire was profiled, and TCRdb retains in-frame clones only, with some absent. The D gene and trimming were derived from the DNA, and the V and J assignments and clone size from that table. The repertoire holds over 150,000 clones, with roughly 84% as singletons. The source material was peripheral blood. This TCR was sampled from a man aged 60 to 75 with COVID-19, enrolled during active disease.

CDR3 sequence: CASSVGPAIYF. In DNA form, the CDR3 reads TGTGCCAGCAGTGTGGGGCCGGCCATATATTTT. The V call is TRBV6-4, the J call TRBJ1-3, with D tentatively TRBD1 (5 bases). Trimming shortened V by 4 bases and J by 11 bases, and 9 bases separated the two germline ends. Germline V gives CDR1 MRHNA, CDR2 SNTAGT. The CDR3 totals 11 residues.